Detailed here is one TCR beta chain. The entry originates in a study of blood T cell repertoires in COVID-19. Overall study context: The origin of the acute and convalescent COVID-19 samples was the United States, Italy and Spain. Sample material is recorded as cDNA or gDNA derived from T cells, B-cell-depleted T cells, or PBMCs.

Original processing methods: Amplification of reference gene primers provided the estimated nucleated cell counts. Sequencing was performed with immunoSEQ multiplex PCR; in TCRdb, only in-frame clones are kept and a portion is missing. V and J calls and clone size follow that table, whereas D and trimming were derived from the DNA. There are some 260,000 clones in the sample; 88% occur only once, and more than 0.95% lies in the top ten. Per the germline V gene, CDR1 is MNHEY and CDR2 is SMNVEV (reference sequence). This CDR3 spans 14 amino acids. V lost 4 bases and J lost 2, with 9 bases in between. The genes are TRBV27 and TRBJ2-4, with a tentative D call TRBD1 (6 bases). Sequencing was performed on peripheral blood. This receptor was identified in a woman in her thirties or forties who had recovered from COVID-19. The CDR3 DNA reads as TGTGCCAGCAGTTCAGGGGAGTCCAAAAACATTCAGTACTTC. Protein: CASSSGESKNIQYF.